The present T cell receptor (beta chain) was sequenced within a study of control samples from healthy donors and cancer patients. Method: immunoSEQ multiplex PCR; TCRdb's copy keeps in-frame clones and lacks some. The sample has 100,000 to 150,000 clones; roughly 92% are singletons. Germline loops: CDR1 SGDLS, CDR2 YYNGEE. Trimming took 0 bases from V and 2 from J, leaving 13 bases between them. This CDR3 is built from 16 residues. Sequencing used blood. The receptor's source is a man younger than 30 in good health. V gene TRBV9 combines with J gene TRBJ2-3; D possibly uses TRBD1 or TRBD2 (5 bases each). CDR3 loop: CASSVVGWGPTDTQYF. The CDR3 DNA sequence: TGTGCCAGCAGCGTAGTGGGTTGGGGACCCACAGATACGCAGTATTTT.